These T cell receptor beta chains were read from a single sample in a study of regulatory T cells in long-lasting Graves disease. Each CDR3 protein gets one entry after TCRdb re-called the multiplex PCR reads with MiXCR. The table has 350,000 to 550,000 distinct CDR3 sequences, around 15% seen once. The sample was also linked to a second study, of T cells in Graves' hyperthyroidism and ophthalmopathy.

The specimen was peripheral blood mononuclear cells (PBMCs), collected at new diagnosis, from a patient treated with antithyroid drugs. These receptors came from a young woman with Graves disease. The CDR3 runs from the conserved cysteine through the conserved F or W. A D gene is named only where the DNA matches it firmly. The listing skips clone size in some rows; elsewhere it reads once, few, many or a size class.

size	V	D	J	DNA	CDR3
many	TRBV30	.	TRBJ2-7	TGTGCCTGGAGTGTCGACTCAGACGAGCAGTACTTC	CAWSVDSDEQYF
few	TRBV6-1	.	TRBJ1-5	TGTGCCAGCAGTGAAGTAGGTGTATTAGGGGGATTCAATCAGCCCCAGCATTTT	CASSEVGVLGGFNQPQHF
many	TRBV20-1	.	TRBJ2-1	TGCAGTGCTAGAGATCAGGTCGATGAGCAGTTCTTC	CSARDQVDEQFF
.	TRBV28	TRBD2	TRBJ2-2	TGTGCCAGCAGTTTGGGGGGGACCACCGGGGAGCTGTTTTTT	CASSLGGTTGELFF
many	TRBV28	.	TRBJ2-7	TGTGCCAGCAGTGCTCACCCCCAATTGCGTGAGCAGTACTTC	CASSAHPQLREQYF
few	TRBV6-2/TRBV6-3	TRBD2	TRBJ2-1	TGTGCCAGCAGCGCTATACTTAGCGGGAGGGTCGGGGCTGAGCAGTTCTTC	CASSAILSGRVGAEQFF
many	TRBV5-1	TRBD1	TRBJ2-7	TGCGCCAGCAGCCCGGGACAGGGAACTAACGAGCAGTACTTC	CASSPGQGTNEQYF
few	TRBV29-1	.	TRBJ2-3	TGCAGCGTTCCTTTCGGGGGCACAGATACGCAGTATTTT	CSVPFGGTDTQYF
.	TRBV5-1	TRBD2	TRBJ2-1	TGCGCCAGCAGCTTTGACCGGGCGGGAGGGCCCAGTGAGCAGTTCTTC	CASSFDRAGGPSEQFF
many	TRBV20-1	.	TRBJ1-5	TGCAGTGCTAGAGCGGAAGCTTTCAATCAGCCCCAGCATTTT	CSARAEAFNQPQHF
many	TRBV20-1	.	TRBJ2-7	TGCAGTGCTAGAGGACAGGAAGACGAGCAGTACTTC	CSARGQEDEQYF
few	TRBV20-1	TRBD2	TRBJ2-1	TGCAGTGCTAGCGCTAGCGGAGTTCCTTACAATGAGCAGTTCTTC	CSASASGVPYNEQFF
many	TRBV24-1	.	TRBJ2-1	TGTGCCACCAGTGATGGGCTAATGAATGAGCAGTTCTTC	CATSDGLMNEQFF
.	TRBV4-3	.	TRBJ2-7	TGCGCCAGCAGCGGGGTGGCAACTAGTCTCTCCTACGAGCAGTACTTC	CASSGVATSLSYEQYF
few	TRBV29-1	.	TRBJ2-1	TGCAGCGTGGGTCGGTTTTCAGAATTGCAGGAACAGTTCTTC	CSVGRFSELQEQFF
many	TRBV12-3/TRBV12-4	.	TRBJ1-1	TGTGCCAGCATCAGGGACTCCTTGAGCACTGAAGCTTTCTTT	CASIRDSLSTEAFF
many	TRBV5-1	.	TRBJ2-5	TGCGCCAGCAGCTTTGGGGGAGTCGGAGAGACCCAGTACTTC	CASSFGGVGETQYF
many	TRBV20-1	.	TRBJ1-2	TGCAGTGCTAGAGATCACCAGGGCCTCTTAAGTCCCTACACCTTC	CSARDHQGLLSPYTF
.	TRBV12-3/TRBV12-4	.	TRBJ2-1	TGTGCCAGCAGTCTAGGGGGGGCTTGGGAGCAGTTCTTC	CASSLGGAWEQFF
many	TRBV13	TRBD2	TRBJ2-1	TGTGCCACCACGACTAGCGGGAAACCCAATGATGAGCAGTTCTTC	CATTTSGKPNDEQFF
many	TRBV5-1	.	TRBJ2-7	TGCGCCAGCAGCTTGGGCGGCAGAGAGTCCTACGAGCAGTACTTC	CASSLGGRESYEQYF
.	TRBV2	.	TRBJ2-5	TGTGCCAGCAGTGAAAAGAGGAACTCCAAGGCCCAGTACTTC	CASSEKRNSKAQYF
many	TRBV27	TRBD2	TRBJ2-7	TGTGCCAGCAGTTTATTTGGCGGGAGGGCCTGGTACTACGAGCAGTACTTC	CASSLFGGRAWYYEQYF
.	TRBV30	TRBD2	TRBJ2-1	TGTGCCTGGAGTGTGCGAGCGGGGATCTCCTACAATGAGCAGTTCTTC	CAWSVRAGISYNEQFF
few	TRBV27	.	TRBJ1-6	TGTGCCAGCAGTTTAGGGTGGGCGAATTCACCCCTCCACTTT	CASSLGWANSPLHF
.	TRBV12-3/TRBV12-4	TRBD1	TRBJ2-5	TGTGCCAGCAGTTTGGGGACAGGGGGCGGTTTGGTGACCCAGTACTTC	CASSLGTGGGLVTQYF
few	TRBV15	TRBD2	TRBJ2-7	TGTGCCACCAGCAGTTCGGGACTAGCCTCCGAGCAGTACTTC	CATSSSGLASEQYF
few	TRBV27	TRBD2	TRBJ2-1	TGTGCCAGCAGTCTTTGGACTAGCGGGAGGAATGAGCAGTTCTTC	CASSLWTSGRNEQFF
.	TRBV30	.	TRBJ2-3	TGTGCCTGGAGCTATAGAACGGTGACCGATACGCAGTATTTT	CAWSYRTVTDTQYF
many	TRBV6-2/TRBV6-3	.	TRBJ2-7	TGTGCCAGCATTGAGGCCCCGAGGGACTTCTACGAGCAGTACTTC	CASIEAPRDFYEQYF
few	TRBV5-1	.	TRBJ2-7	TGCGCCAGCAGCTTGACGGGGGAGATTTACGAGCAGTACTTC	CASSLTGEIYEQYF
many	TRBV27	TRBD1	TRBJ2-3	TGTGCCAGCTGCCACAGGGGGGATACGCAGTATTTT	CASCHRGDTQYF
few	TRBV12-3/TRBV12-4	.	TRBJ2-3	TGTGCCAGCAGTTTTCTCCATGACGGGTATACGCAGTATTTT	CASSFLHDGYTQYF
.	TRBV20-1	TRBD2	TRBJ2-1	TGCAGTGCCCGAGGGGGGGGTGAACTAGCGGGAGCCCGATACAATGAGCAGTTCTTC	CSARGGGELAGARYNEQFF
many	TRBV28	.	TRBJ2-1	TGTGCCAGCAGTTTATATTATGAGCAGTTCTTC	CASSLYYEQFF
few	TRBV4-2	TRBD2	TRBJ2-3	TGTGCCAGCAGCGACGGACTAGCTTCGGGCACAGATACGCAGTATTTT	CASSDGLASGTDTQYF
.	TRBV29-1	TRBD1	TRBJ1-5	TGCAGCGTAATTTCGGACAGGGGTGGGGGCAATCAGCCCCAGCATTTT	CSVISDRGGGNQPQHF
many	TRBV7-2	.	TRBJ2-7	TGTGCCAGCAGCTTAAAGGTGACCCACGAGCAGTACTTC	CASSLKVTHEQYF
.	TRBV19	TRBD2	TRBJ2-1	TGTGCCAGTAAGCGCGGGAGTACGAATGAGCAGTTCTTC	CASKRGSTNEQFF
.	TRBV10-2	.	TRBJ2-1	TGCGCCAGCAGTGAGTCGAACCCGGGTGAGCAGTTCTTC	CASSESNPGEQFF
.	TRBV10-3	.	TRBJ2-1	TGTGCCGCCCGGGCGGACAATGAGCAGCTCTTC	CAARADNEQLF
few	TRBV27	.	TRBJ2-2	TGTGCCAGCAGCTCAGACAGGTTAGGGACCGGGGAGCTGTTTTTT	CASSSDRLGTGELFF
.	TRBV6-2/TRBV6-3	.	TRBJ1-5	TGTGCCACCGCGGGCGGGGATCAGCCCCAGCATTTT	CATAGGDQPQHF
few	TRBV7-2	.	TRBJ1-2	TGTGCCAGCAGCTTAGACCCCAGGGGTAACTATGGCTACACCTTC	CASSLDPRGNYGYTF
many	TRBV24-1	TRBD1	TRBJ2-3	TGTGCCACCAGTGATAGGACAGGCTCCACAGATACGCAGTATTTT	CATSDRTGSTDTQYF
many	TRBV12-3/TRBV12-4	.	TRBJ2-1	TGTGCCAGCAGTCTAAGTACTAGAATTATGCACAATGAGCAGTTCTTC	CASSLSTRIMHNEQFF
few	TRBV3-1	.	TRBJ1-2	TGTGCCAGCAGCCCGGACAGTCAGTATGGCTACACCTTC	CASSPDSQYGYTF
.	TRBV20-1	.	TRBJ2-5	TGCAGTGCTAGAGGCCGGGGTTGGCAAGAGACCCAGTACTTC	CSARGRGWQETQYF